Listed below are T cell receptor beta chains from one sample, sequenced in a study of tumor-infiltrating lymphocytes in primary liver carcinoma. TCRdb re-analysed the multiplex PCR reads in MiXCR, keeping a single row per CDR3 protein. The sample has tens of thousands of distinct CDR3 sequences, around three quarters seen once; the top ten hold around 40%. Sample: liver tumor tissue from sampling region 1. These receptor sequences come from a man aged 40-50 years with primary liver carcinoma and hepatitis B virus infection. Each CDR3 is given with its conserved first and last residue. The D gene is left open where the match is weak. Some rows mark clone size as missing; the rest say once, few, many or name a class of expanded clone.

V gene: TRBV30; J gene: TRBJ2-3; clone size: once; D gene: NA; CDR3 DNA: TGTGACTGGAGTAAGGGGGTAACAGATACCCAGTATTTT; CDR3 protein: CDWSKGVTDTQYF
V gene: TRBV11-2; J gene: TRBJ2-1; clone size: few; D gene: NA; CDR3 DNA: TGTGCCAGCAGCTTGAAGGCTGGTCGGCACAATGAGCAGTTCTTC; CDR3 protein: CASSLKAGRHNEQFF
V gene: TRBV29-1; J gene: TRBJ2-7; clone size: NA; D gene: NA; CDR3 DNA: TGCAGCGTATTCAGCAACTCCTACGAGCAGTACTTC; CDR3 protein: CSVFSNSYEQYF
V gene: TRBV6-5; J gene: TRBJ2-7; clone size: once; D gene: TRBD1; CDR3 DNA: TGTGCCAGTCCCTCCGGGACAGGGTATAACAAGCAATACTTC; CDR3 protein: CASPSGTGYNKQYF
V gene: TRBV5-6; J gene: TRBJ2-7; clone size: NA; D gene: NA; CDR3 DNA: TGTGCCAGCAGCTTCATGGCTGGCGGGACGTATAAGCAGTACTTC; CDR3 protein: CASSFMAGGTYKQYF
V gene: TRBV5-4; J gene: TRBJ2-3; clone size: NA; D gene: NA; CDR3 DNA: TGTGCCAGCAGCTTGGCTGAGGAGGATACGCAGTATTTT; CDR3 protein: CASSLAEEDTQYF
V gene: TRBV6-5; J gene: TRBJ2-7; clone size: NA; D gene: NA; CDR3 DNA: TGTACCGGCAGTCAGGGCCTCGAGCAGTACTTC; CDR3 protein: CTGSQGLEQYF
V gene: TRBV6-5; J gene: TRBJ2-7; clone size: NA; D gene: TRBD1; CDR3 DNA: TGTGCCAACAGGCTCGGACAGGCAGCATTCTTTTACGAGCTGTACTTC; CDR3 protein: CANRLGQAAFFYELYF
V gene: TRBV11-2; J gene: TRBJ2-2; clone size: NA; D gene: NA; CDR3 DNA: TGTGCCAGTAGCTTTGCGGGATCTGACACCGGGGAGCTGTTTTTT; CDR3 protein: CASSFAGSDTGELFF
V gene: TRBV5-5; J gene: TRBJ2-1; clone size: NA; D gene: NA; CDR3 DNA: TGTACAAGCAGCCCTGGACATGGTTCCTATAATGAGCAGTTCTTC; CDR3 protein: CTSSPGHGSYNEQFF
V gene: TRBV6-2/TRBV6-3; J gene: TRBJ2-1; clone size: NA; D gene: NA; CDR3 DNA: TGTGCCAGCAGGGTCAGCGGTCGGCAGGATGAGCAGTTCTTC; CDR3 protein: CASRVSGRQDEQFF
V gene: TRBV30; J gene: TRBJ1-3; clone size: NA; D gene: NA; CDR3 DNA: TGTGCCTGGTCAAGGGGTAATTTTGGAAACACCATATATTTT; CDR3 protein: CAWSRGNFGNTIYF
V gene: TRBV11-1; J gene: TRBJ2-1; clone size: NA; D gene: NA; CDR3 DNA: TGTGCAAGCAGCTTAACCGGGACAACTTACAATGAGCAGTTATTC; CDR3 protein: CASSLTGTTYNEQLF
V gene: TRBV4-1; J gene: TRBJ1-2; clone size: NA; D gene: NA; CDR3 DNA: TGCGCCAGCAGCCAAGGGAACAGGAGCTATGGCTACACTTTC; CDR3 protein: CASSQGNRSYGYTF
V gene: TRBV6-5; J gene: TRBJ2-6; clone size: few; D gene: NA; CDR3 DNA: TGTGCCAGCAGTCAAGACTCTGGGATCAACGTCCTGACTTTC; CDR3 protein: CASSQDSGINVLTF
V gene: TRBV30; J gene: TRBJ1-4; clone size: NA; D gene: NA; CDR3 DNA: TGTGCCTGGAGCAGTACAGGAAATGAAAAACTGTTTTTT; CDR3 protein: CAWSSTGNEKLFF
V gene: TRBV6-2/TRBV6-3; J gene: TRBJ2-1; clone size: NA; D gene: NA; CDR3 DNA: TGTGCCAGCAGTTGGCCTTATAGCAGGGAGCAGTTCTTC; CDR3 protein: CASSWPYSREQFF
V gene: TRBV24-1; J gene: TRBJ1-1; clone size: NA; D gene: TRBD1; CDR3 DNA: TGTGCCACTAGTGAATCCGGGACAGCCGGAACTGAAGCTTTCTTT; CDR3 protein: CATSESGTAGTEAFF
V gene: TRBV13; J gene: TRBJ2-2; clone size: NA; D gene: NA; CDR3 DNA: TGTGCCTGCAGCACCACTAGGATCAACGCCGGGGAGATGTTCTTT; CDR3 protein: CACSTTRINAGEMFF
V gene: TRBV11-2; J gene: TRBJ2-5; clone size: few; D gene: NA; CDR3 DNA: TGTGCCAGCAGCCAAGCTCATGGTGGGGGGAAAGAGACCCAGTATTTC; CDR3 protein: CASSQAHGGGKETQYF
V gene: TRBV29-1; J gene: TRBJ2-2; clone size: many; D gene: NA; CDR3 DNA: TGCAGCGTTGTTAGCGCCGGCACCGGGGAGCTGTTTTTT; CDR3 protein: CSVVSAGTGELFF
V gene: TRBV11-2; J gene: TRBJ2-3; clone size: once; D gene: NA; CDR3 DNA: TGTGCCAGCATCTTGATTAGCAAGGATACGCAGTATTTT; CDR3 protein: CASILISKDTQYF
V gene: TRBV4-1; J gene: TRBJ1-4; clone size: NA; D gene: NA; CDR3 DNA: TGCGCCAATAGCCAGGGTGACAGTATCGAAAAACTGTTTTTT; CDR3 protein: CANSQGDSIEKLFF
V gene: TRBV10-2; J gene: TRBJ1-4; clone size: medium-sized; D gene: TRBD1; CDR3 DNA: TGCGCCAGCTCGACAGGGTGGGAGGAAAAACTGTTTTTT; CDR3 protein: CASSTGWEEKLFF
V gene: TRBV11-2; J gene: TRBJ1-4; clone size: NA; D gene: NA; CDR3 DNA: TGTGCCAGCGGCCCGGAGTGTCAAAGGACGTCCGCAACTAATGAAAAACTGCTTTTT; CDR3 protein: CASGPECQRTSATNEKLLF
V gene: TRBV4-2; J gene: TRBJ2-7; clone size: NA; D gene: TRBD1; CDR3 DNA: TGTACCAGCAGCCAGGAGGGACAGGGTGCGGGGGAGCAGTACTTC; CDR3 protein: CTSSQEGQGAGEQYF
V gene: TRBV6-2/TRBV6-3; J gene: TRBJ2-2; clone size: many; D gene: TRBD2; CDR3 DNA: TGTGCCAGCAGCGTAGCGGGGGACACCGGGGAGCTGTTTTTT; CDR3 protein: CASSVAGDTGELFF
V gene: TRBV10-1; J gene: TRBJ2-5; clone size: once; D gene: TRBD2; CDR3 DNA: TGCGCCAGCAGCCTTACTAGGGCGGGAGTGTCCCAGTACTTC; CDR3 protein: CASSLTRAGVSQYF
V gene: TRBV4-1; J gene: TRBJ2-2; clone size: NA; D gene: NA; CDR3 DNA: TGCGCCAGCAACGATCTGGAGAGGGGGTTAACCACGGAGCTGTTTTTT; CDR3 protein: CASNDLERGLTTELFF
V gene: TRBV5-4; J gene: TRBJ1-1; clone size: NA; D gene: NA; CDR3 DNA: TGTGCCAGTAGGAGCGACAATGGCACTGAAGCTTTCTTT; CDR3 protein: CASRSDNGTEAFF
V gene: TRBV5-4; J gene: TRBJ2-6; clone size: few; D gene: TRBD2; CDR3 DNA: TGTGCCAGCTGCCATGGACTAGCTGGGGCCAACGTCCTGACTTTC; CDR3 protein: CASCHGLAGANVLTF
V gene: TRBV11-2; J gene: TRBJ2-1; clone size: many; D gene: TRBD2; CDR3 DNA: TGTGCCAGCACCCCCAGCGGGGCCTACAATGAGCAGTTCTTC; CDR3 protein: CASTPSGAYNEQFF
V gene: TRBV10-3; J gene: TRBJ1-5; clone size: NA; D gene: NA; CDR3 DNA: TGTGACATCAGTGAGTATGAGAGCGATCAACCCCAGCATTTT; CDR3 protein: CDISEYESDQPQHF
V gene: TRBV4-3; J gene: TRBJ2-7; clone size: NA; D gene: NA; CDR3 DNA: TGCGCCAGCAGCCACGATCGGAAGACTCCCTATGAGCAGTACTTC; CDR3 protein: CASSHDRKTPYEQYF
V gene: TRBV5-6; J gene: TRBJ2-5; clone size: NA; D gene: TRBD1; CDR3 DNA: TGTGCCAACAGCGGCCCGACCGGGACAGCGAACCAAGAGACCCAGTACTTC; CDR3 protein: CANSGPTGTANQETQYF
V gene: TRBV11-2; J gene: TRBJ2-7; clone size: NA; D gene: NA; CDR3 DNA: TGTGCCAACAGCTTAGAGTACGAGATCTCTGGCGAGCAGTACTTC; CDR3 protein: CANSLEYEISGEQYF
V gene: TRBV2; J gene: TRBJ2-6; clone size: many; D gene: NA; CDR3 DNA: TGTGCCAGCAGCGCCGAATACGGGGCCAACGTCCTGACTTTC; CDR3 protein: CASSAEYGANVLTF
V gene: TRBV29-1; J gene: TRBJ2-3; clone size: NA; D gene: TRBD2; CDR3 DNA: TGTAGCATTGTCGGCCTAGCGGGTAGAACAGATACGCAGTATTTT; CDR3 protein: CSIVGLAGRTDTQYF
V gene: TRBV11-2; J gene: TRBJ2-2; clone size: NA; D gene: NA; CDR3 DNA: TGTGTCAGCAGCTTAGCATTAGAAGGGGCGAACACCGGGGAACTGTTGTTT; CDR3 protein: CVSSLALEGANTGELLF
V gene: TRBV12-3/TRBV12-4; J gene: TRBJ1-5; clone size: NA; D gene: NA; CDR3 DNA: TGTGCCAGTAGTTTTGGGCAAGGAAGTAGTCAGCCCCAGCATTTT; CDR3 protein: CASSFGQGSSQPQHF
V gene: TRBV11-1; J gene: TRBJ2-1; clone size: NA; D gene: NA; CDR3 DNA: TGTGCCAGCACAGGGGCCTACAATGAGCAGTATTTC; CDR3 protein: CASTGAYNEQYF
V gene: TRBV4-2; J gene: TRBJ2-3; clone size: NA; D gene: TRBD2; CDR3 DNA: TGCGCCAGCAGCCAAGAAGGACTAGTGGGAGGTTCCATAGATACGCAGTATTTT; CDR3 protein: CASSQEGLVGGSIDTQYF
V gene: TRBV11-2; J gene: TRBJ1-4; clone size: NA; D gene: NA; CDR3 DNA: TGTGCCAGCAGGGAGACTCCAGGAGGAACAAATGAGAAACTGTTTTTC; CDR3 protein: CASRETPGGTNEKLFF
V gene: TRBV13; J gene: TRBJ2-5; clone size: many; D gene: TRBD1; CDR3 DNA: TGTGCCAGCAGCTCCCGCCGACAGGGGTGGGAGACCCAGTACTTC; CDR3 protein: CASSSRRQGWETQYF
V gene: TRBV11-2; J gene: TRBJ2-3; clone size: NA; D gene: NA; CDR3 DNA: TGTACCAGCAGCTTCTACGTTGGGAGTCCAAATACGCAGTATTTT; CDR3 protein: CTSSFYVGSPNTQYF